Following are 7 T cell receptor beta chains from one sample sequenced in a study of vaccination and CD4 T cells after COVID-19. No antigen is known for these receptors. Treatment reported: approximately nine-day PBMC culture with coronavirus spike peptide pools or control peptides (ViraFEST assay). Oncomine TCR Beta short-read sequencing was applied to DNA from cultured CD4+ T cells. TCRdb recomputed calls from the PCR reads with MiXCR, one row per CDR3 protein. The sample records about 20,000 distinct CDR3 sequences, 60% being singletons. The source material was CD4+ T cells from blood, cultured in vitro, sampled after SARS-CoV-2 vaccination. The receptors shown here come from a human donor who had recovered from COVID-19.

The chain joins TRBV19 to TRBJ1-1; a weak D match, TRBD1 (5 bases). This CDR3 is built from 16 residues. Germline values: CDR1 LNHDA, CDR2 SQIVND (reference sequence). The germline V and J ends were trimmed by 5 bases and 1 base, with 17 bases remaining between them. The CDR3, as DNA: TGTGCCAGTAGTGCGTACCAGGGAGAGGGGAACACTGAAGCTTTCTTT. Amino acids: CASSAYQGEGNTEAFF.

This rearrangement joins TRBV20-1 to TRBJ2-5; no clear D gene. Germline assignment: CDR1 DFQATT and CDR2 SNEGSKA (reference sequence). The CDR3 totals 12 residues. V was trimmed by 5 bases and J by 3 bases, leaving 10 bases between them. The CDR3 spells CSAGLIKETQYF. For the CDR3, the DNA is TGCAGTGCTGGATTAATTAAAGAGACCCAGTACTTC.

This clonotype has more than one count but fewer than ten. The chain carries TRBV5-1 and TRBJ1-2; 9 bases line up with TRBD1. V lost 1 base and J lost 3; bases outside the gene matches: 4. CDR3 size: 15 residues. Germline CDR1 and CDR2: SGHRS and YFSETQ. The CDR3 DNA reads as TGCGCCAGCAGCTTGTACAGGGGGCAGGACTATGGCTACACCTTC. Translation: CASSLYRGQDYGYTF.

This chain connects TRBV19 to TRBJ1-1; D unresolved. Deletions cut 6 bases from V and 1 base from J, with 12 bases between. The CDR3 is 14 residues long. Per germline, CDR1 LNHDA and CDR2 SQIVND (reference sequence). The DNA for the CDR3 is TGTGCCAGTAGGCTGACCCTAAGGAACACTGAAGCTTTCTTT. This encodes CASRLTLRNTEAFF.

J is TRBJ1-1 and V is TRBV6-2 or TRBV6-3; D ambiguous. The germline V gene encodes CDR1 MNHEY and CDR2 SVGEGT. The CDR3 runs 11 residues. Trimming took off 10 bases at V and 3 bases at J, with 9 bases between the two ends. CDR3 region: CATQGYTEAFF. DNA for the CDR3: TGTGCCACCCAAGGGTACACTGAAGCTTTCTTT.

This chain uses TRBV20-1 with TRBJ1-4; a possible D gene is TRBD1 (5 bases). V dropped 1 base and J dropped 10 bases, with 7 bases sitting between them. Germline CDR1 and CDR2: DFQATT and SNEGSKA (reference sequence). The CDR3 contains 11 residues. The CDR3 DNA is TGCAGTGCTAGAGCAGGGCGAAAACTGTTTTTT. This sequence encodes CSARAGRKLFF.

V and J are TRBV10-2 and TRBJ1-5; 8 bases align to TRBD1. Germline CDR1 is WSHSY and CDR2 is SAAADI. V was pared by 2 bases and J by 4 bases, with 1 base of the junction left unmatched. This CDR3 is built from 14 residues. CDR3 sequence: CASSEGTGNQPQHF. The CDR3 DNA sequence: TGCGCCAGCAGTGAGGGGACAGGTAATCAGCCCCAGCATTTT.